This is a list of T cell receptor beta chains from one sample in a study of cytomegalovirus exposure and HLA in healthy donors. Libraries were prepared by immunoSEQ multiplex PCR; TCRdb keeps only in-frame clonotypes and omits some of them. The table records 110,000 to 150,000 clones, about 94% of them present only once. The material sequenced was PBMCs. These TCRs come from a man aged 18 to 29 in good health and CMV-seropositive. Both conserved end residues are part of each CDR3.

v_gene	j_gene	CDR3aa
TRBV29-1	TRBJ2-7	CSVWQGISYEQYF
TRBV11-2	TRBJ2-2	CASSFPRNAQGAFTGELFF
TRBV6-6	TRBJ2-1	CASSYGTSVNEQFF
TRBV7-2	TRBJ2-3	CASSLAASTDTQYF
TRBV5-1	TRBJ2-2	CASSSRANTGELFF
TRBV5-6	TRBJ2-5	CASSLNSGGQETQYF
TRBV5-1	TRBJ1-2	CASSLEGARGYTF
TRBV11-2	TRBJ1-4	CASSWEGEKLFF
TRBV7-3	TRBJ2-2	CASSGLAGEEELFF
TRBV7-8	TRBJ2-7	CASSLGGDTTYEQYF
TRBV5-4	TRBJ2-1	CASSGTSGTYNEQFF
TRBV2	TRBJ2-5	CASSLMQAQETQYF
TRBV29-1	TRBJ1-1	CSVDNQGATEAFF
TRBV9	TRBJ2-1	CASSVGLAGPPGNEQFF
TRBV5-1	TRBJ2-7	CASSLAGDSYEQYF
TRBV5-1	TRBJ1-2	CASSLVAGGYTF